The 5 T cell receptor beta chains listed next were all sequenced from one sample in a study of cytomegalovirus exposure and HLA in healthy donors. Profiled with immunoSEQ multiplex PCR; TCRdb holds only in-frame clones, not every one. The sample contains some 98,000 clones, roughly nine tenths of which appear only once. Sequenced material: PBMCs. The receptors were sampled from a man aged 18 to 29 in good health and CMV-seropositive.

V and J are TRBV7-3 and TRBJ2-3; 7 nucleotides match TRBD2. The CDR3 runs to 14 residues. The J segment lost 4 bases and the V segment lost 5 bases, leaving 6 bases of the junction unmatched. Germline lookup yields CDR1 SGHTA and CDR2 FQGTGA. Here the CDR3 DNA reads TGTGCCAGCAGCCTGTGGGGGGGTGCAGATACGCAGTATTTT. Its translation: CASSLWGGADTQYF.

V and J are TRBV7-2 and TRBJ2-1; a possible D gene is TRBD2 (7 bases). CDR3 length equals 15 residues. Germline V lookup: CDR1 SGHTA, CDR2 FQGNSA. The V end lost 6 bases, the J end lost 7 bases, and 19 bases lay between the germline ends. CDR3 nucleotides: TGTGCCAGCAGTAGCACTTCGGGGGGCTCTAATGAGCAGTTCTTC. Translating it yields CASSSTSGGSNEQFF.

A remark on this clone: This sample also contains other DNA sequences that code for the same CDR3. In DNA, the CDR3 is TGTGCCAGCAGTTTAACCGGGACAGGGAGCTACGAGCAGTACTTC. As protein: CASSLTGTGSYEQYF. The chain is built from TRBV27 and TRBJ2-7, with 9 bases matching TRBD1. V was clipped by 2 bases and J by 3 bases; unmatched bases: 5. The germline V gene has CDR1 MNHEY and CDR2 SMNVEV (reference sequence). CDR3 length equals 15 residues.

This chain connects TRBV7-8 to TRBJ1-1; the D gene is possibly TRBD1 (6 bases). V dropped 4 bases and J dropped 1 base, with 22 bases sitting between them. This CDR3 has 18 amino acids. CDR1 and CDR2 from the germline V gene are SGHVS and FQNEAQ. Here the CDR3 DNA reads TGTGCCAGCAGCTCTTCCCGGTACAGGGCAAAGAAGAACACTGAAGCTTTCTTT. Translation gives CASSSSRYRAKKNTEAFF.

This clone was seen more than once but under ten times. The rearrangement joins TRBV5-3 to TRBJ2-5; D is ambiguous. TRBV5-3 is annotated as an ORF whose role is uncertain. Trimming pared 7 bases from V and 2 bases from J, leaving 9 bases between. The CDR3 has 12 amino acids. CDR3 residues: CAREEQQETQYF. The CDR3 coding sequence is TGTGCCAGAGAGGAGCAGCAAGAGACCCAGTACTTC.